The entry below describes one T cell receptor beta chain. This clonotype was counted a few times. No antigen is known for it. One base away there is no much larger clone; base qualities are not given. The sample originates from a study of human T cells and chemical hapten exposure (TCRdb year 2021). For context, the study as a whole: For sensitization, 2% DPC in acetone was applied to a roughly 2 cm by roughly 2 cm area of upper inner arm skin. Patch testing was performed on the upper back with Finn chambers containing 0.01% DPC, and the patch tests were scored after 6 days according to International Contact Dermatitis Research Group standards. Patient blood was sampled pre-sensitization (week 0) and at 2, 6 and about 24 weeks after DPC sensitization. Some 29 alopecia patients gave blood for TCR sequencing at one to four time points (pre-sensitization, 2, 6 and 24 weeks). Most of the patients in the cohort were female, and the cohort covered alopecia areata with under or over 50% scalp involvement, alopecia totalis and alopecia universalis. Patients additionally received weekly therapeutic DPC doses to the scalp throughout the approximately 22-week study period. Libraries were combined into a pool for sequencing, and differences in TCR yield between samples came mainly from small differences in library volumes within the pool. Peripheral blood TCR repertoire changes were tracked in vivo in alopecia patients during primary and secondary sensitization to the hapten diphenylcyclopropenone (DPC). What the work shows at the level of the full study, not this receptor alone: Repeated subsampling changed both the strength of the expansion versus patch-test correlation and the threshold at which the correlation became significant. Because every patient had alopecia, a presumed autoimmune disease, the patients' immune response might differ from that of healthy individuals. Patch test score was positively correlated with the number of PT1 expanded TCRs, with significance at thresholds 8, 16 and 32 but not at 4. Significantly more large CDR3 similarity clusters were formed by expanded TCRs than by pre-sensitization or healthy control sets, consistent with antigen-driven responses. The number of TCRs above 1 in 1000 frequency did not change with DPC sensitization; there was no evidence of global repertoire structure alterations.

Library preparation used RACE. Sequencing was carried out with a NextSeq 500. During library preparation, unique molecular identifiers were attached to individual cDNA molecules so that TCRs could be counted in a quantitative, reproducible way. For every blood RNA sample, sequencing covered both the TCR alpha and TCR beta chains. Regarding the original processing steps: Samples had a median of roughly 100,000 TCRs, with a range from roughly 20,000 to 690,600. The Decombinator software suite was used to annotate the V, J and CDR3 of the TCR reads. Every sample was subsampled to the same number of TCRs (28,000) for the PS versus PT1 abundance plots. TCRs were defined as expanded if absent before sensitization and observed at least eight times at the 2-week time point. TCRdb reran the public reads through fastp at Q25 and MiXCR, keeping productive beta chains. Duplicate CDR3 protein sequences are folded into a single record with the most common DNA and genes. The V and J calls reflect TCRdb's pipeline rather than the authors' work. The sample table lists some 44,000 distinct CDR3 sequences, about 8.9% of them with a count of one. About 15% of the sample goes to the ten largest clones.

The sample's time point label, in plain terms: patch test 2, 6 weeks after DPC sensitization. This specimen's treatment or condition label, interpreted: therapeutic diphenylcyclopropenone sensitization with weekly scalp DPC. At every patch-test visit, the blood draw took place before the patch test was put on. To be eligible, patients had to be aged 18 to 70, diagnosed with alopecia and judged suitable for DPC therapy, while pregnant patients were excluded. Unfractionated whole blood was collected in Tempus Blood RNA tubes, and total RNA was extracted from that blood. Sample: whole blood, taken in connection with sensitization to the hapten diphenylcyclopropenone (DPC). The receptor comes from a woman aged 40 to 50 with alopecia areata. Some clones in this sample may be carry-over from other donors' samples.

The DNA reads TGTGCCAGCAGTTCCGGGGTTCCCAAAAACATTCAGTACTTC. Its coded protein is CASSSGVPKNIQYF. The chain is encoded by TRBV28 joined to TRBJ2-4, with TRBD2 as a weak D call on 5 bases. V sheds 4 bases and J sheds 2 bases, leaving 9 bases between their ends. The CDR3 spans 14 residues, from the cysteine through the phenylalanine. This entry keeps only the CDR3 DNA: 42 bases, framed from base 1. According to the germline V gene, CDR1 reads MDHEN and CDR2 reads SYDVKM.